Sequencing of this T cell receptor (beta chain) was carried out in a study of OX40 agonist ivuxolimab in advanced cancers. Overall study: At 0.01 to 10 mg/kg, ivuxolimab was administered intravenously to patients every 2 weeks.

Regarding the study as a whole: Average numbers of expanded clones were greater in CD8+ T cells than in CD4+.

Method: immunoSEQ multiplex PCR; TCRdb's copy keeps in-frame clones and lacks some. This sample carries about 66,000 clones, 75% to 90% of them seen once, and the ten largest clones take roughly an eighth. About this clone itself: Its specificity is not known.

With 4 bases removed from V and 0 bases from J, the gap between germline ends came to 9 bases. The CDR3 totals 14 residues. Germline V lookup: CDR1 LNHDA, CDR2 SQIVND (reference sequence). The J gene is TRBJ1-1, the V gene TRBV19; D not certain. The starting material was CD4+ or CD8+ T cells sorted from blood, obtained in a trial of the OX40 agonist ivuxolimab. The sequence was collected from an adult with an advanced solid tumor such as melanoma, head and neck, liver or kidney cancer. CDR3 loop: CASSNERMNTEAFF. CDR3 coding DNA: TGTGCCAGTAGTAACGAGAGAATGAACACTGAAGCTTTCTTT.